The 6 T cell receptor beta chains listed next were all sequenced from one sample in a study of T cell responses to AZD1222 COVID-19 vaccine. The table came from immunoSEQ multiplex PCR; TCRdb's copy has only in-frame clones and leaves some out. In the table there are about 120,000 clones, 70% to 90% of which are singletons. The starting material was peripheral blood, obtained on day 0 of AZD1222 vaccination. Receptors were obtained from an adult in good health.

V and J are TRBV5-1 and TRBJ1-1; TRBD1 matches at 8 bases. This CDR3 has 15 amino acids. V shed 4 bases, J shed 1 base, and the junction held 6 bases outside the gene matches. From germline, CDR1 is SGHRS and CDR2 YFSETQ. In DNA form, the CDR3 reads TGCGCCAGCAGCCCCCGGACAGGGAAGAACACTGAAGCTTTCTTT. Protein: CASSPRTGKNTEAFF.

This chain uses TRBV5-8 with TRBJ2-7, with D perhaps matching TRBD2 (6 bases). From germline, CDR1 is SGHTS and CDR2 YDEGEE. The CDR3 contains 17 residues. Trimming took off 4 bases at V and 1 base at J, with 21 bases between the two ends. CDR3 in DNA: TGTGCCAGCAGCCCTGCCCTGGAGGGGTTTCGGTCCTACGAGCAGTACTTC. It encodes CASSPALEGFRSYEQYF.

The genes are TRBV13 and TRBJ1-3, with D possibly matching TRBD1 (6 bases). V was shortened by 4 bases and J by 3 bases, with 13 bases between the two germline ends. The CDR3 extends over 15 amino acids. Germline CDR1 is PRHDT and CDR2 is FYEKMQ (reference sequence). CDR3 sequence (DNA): TGTGCCAGCAGCTGGCAGGGGTCTGGTGGAAACACCATATATTTT. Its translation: CASSWQGSGGNTIYF.

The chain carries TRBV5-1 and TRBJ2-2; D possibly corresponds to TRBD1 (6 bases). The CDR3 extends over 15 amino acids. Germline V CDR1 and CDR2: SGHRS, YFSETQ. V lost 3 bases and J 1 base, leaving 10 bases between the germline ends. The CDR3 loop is CASSSQGGNTGELFF. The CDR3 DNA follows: TGCGCCAGCAGCTCACAGGGTGGGAACACCGGGGAGCTGTTTTTT.

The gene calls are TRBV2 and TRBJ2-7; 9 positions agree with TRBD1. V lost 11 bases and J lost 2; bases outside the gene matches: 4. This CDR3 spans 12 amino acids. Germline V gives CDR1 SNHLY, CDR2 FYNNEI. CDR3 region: CAGGQGPYEQYF. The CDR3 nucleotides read TGTGCCGGGGGACAGGGACCCTACGAGCAGTACTTC.

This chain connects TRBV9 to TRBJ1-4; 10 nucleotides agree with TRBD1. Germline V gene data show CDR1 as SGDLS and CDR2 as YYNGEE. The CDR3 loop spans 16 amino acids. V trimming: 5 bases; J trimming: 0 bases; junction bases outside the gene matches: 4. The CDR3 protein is CASRPGQGATNEKLFF. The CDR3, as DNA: TGTGCCAGCAGACCCGGACAGGGGGCAACTAATGAAAAACTGTTTTTT.